This record covers a single T cell receptor beta chain. V dropped 4 bases and J dropped 2; count of bases not matched to a gene: 8. Germline V lookup: CDR1 LNHDA, CDR2 SQIVND (reference sequence). This CDR3 region has 16 residues. In the original workflow: Quantification of nucleated cells was approximated via reference gene primer amplification. The protocol was immunoSEQ multiplex PCR, while the TCRdb copy is restricted to in-frame clones and leaves out a portion. The V and J calls and clone size come from that table; D and trimming were worked out from the DNA. Among hundreds of thousands of clones listed, 80% to 90% were seen once. The sample belongs to a study of blood T cell repertoires in COVID-19. About the study: Sources were T cells, B-cell-depleted T cells, or PBMCs; the material itself was cDNA or gDNA.

The chain uses TRBV19 and TRBJ2-7, with 10 nucleotides matching TRBD1. The clonotype originates from a man aged 35-49 years with acute or convalescent COVID-19. Sequencing input: peripheral blood. The CDR3 DNA follows: TGTGCCAGTAGTACGAGGGACAGGGGTCGCACCTACGAGCAGTACTTC. Amino acid sequence: CASSTRDRGRTYEQYF.